This T cell receptor beta chain is drawn from a study of cytomegalovirus exposure and HLA in healthy donors. Study results and caveats: An apparent linkage of common viral pathogens to several of the most significant clusters emerged in a later analysis.

Healthy donors of bone marrow made up the group. PCR amplification relied on 60 Vbeta primers (plus 13 Jbeta primers). The data were produced by immunoSEQ multiplex PCR, yet TCRdb's version contains in-frame clones alone and is incomplete. The table lists roughly 100,000 clones, about 59% of them singletons. A remark on this clone: The antigen is unknown.

Germline V gene lookup returns CDR1 SGHDN and CDR2 FVKESK. The CDR3 loop spans 15 amino acids. V shed 6 bases, J shed 0 bases, and the junction held 4 bases outside the gene matches. Sample: PBMCs. This sequence originates from a man aged 25 to 40 in good health and CMV-seropositive. The V gene is TRBV14, the J gene TRBJ2-3; 9 bases are shared with TRBD1. The CDR3, as DNA: TGTGCCAGCAGAGGGACAGGGAGTAGCACAGATACGCAGTATTTT. Protein: CASRGTGSSTDTQYF.